This TCR beta chain was sequenced for a study of T cell changes during pregnancy in multiple sclerosis. Germline CDR1 and CDR2: SGHNT and YYREEE (reference sequence). The CDR3 spans 14 residues. V was cut by 4 bases and J by 4 bases, with 14 bases left in between. The protocol was immunoSEQ multiplex PCR, while the TCRdb copy is restricted to in-frame clones and leaves out a portion. Here the sample spans some 44,000 clones, more than 80% being singletons. This receptor was taken from a female donor with multiple sclerosis, enrolled in a pregnancy study. The sequenced sample was CD4+ T cells from peripheral blood mononuclear cells, obtained before pregnancy. V is TRBV5-4 and J is TRBJ2-5; D not resolved. The CDR3 bases are TGTGCCAGCAGCCTCTTGGCATCTCTAGAGACCCAGTACTTC. It translates to CASSLLASLETQYF.